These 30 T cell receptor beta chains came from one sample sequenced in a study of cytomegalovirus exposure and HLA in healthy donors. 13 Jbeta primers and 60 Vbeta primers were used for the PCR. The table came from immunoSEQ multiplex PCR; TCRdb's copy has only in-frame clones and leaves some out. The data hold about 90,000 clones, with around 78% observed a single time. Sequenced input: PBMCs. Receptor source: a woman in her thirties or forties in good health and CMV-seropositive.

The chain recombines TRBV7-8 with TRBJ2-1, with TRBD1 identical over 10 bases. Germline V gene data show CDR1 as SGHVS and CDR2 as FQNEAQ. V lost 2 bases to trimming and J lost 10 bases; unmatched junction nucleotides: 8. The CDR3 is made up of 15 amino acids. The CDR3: CASSLQGTGAGEQFF. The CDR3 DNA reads TGTGCCAGCAGCTTACAGGGGACAGGGGCAGGGGAGCAGTTCTTC.

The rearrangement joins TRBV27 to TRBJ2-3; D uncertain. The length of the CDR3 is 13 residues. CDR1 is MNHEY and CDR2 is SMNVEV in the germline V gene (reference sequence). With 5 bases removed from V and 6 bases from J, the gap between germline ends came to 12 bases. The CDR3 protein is CASSLIQWDTQYF. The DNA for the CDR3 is TGTGCCAGCAGTCTCATTCAGTGGGATACGCAGTATTTT.

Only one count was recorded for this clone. The chain's CDR3 is CATSTYNEQFF. DNA of the CDR3: TGTGCCACCAGCACATACAATGAGCAGTTCTTC. This chain links TRBV15 with TRBJ2-1; D remains unclear. This CDR3 contains 11 residues. The V and J ends lost 4 bases and 4 bases respectively, with 2 bases between them. Per the germline V gene, CDR1 is LNHNV and CDR2 is YYDKDF (reference sequence).

CDR3 DNA sequence: TGTGCCAGCAGCCCCACAGGGGGCGCTTCCTATAATTCACCCCTCCACTTT. Protein product: CASSPTGGASYNSPLHF. The V gene is TRBV28, the J gene TRBJ1-6; TRBD1 agrees at 9 bases. V lost 6 bases, J lost 1 base, and 7 bases stayed unmatched. CDR3 size: 17 residues. Germline loops: CDR1 MDHEN, CDR2 SYDVKM.

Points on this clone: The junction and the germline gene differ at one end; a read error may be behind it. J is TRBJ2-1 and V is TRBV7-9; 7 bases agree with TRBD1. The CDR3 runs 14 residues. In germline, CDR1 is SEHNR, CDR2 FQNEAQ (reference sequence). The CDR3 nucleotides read TGTTCCAGCAGCTTGACAGGGCTCCAAAATGAGCAGTTCTTC. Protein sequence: CSSSLTGLQNEQFF.

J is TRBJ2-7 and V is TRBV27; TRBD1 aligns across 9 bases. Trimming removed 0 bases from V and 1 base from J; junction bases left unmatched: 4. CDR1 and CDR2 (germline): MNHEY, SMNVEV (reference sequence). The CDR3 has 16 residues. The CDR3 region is CASSLSNRGPSYEQYF. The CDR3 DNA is TGTGCCAGCAGTTTATCAAACAGGGGGCCATCCTACGAGCAGTACTTC.

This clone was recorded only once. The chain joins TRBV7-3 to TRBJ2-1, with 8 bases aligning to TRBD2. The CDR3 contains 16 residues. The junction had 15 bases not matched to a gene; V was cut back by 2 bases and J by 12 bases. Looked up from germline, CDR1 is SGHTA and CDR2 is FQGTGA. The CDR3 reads CASSLETSGASEAQFF. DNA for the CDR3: TGTGCCAGCAGCTTAGAAACTAGCGGAGCCAGTGAAGCGCAGTTCTTC.

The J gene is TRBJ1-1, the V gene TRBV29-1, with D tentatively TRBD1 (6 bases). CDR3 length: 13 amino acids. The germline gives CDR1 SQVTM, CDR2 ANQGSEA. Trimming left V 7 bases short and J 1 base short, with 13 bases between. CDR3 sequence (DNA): TGCAGCGCCCGACAGGATCAGAACACTGAAGCTTTCTTT. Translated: CSARQDQNTEAFF.

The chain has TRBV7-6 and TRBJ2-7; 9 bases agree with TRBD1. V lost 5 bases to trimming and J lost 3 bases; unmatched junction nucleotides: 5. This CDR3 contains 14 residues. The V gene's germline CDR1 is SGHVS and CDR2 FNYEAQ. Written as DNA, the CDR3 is TGTGCCAGCAGCGGGGCGGGACAGGGCTACGAGCAGTACTTC. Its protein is CASSGAGQGYEQYF.

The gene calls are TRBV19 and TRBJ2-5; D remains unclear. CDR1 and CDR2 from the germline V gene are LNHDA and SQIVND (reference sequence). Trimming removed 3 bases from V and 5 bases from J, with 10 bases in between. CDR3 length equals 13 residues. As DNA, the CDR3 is TGTGCCAGTAGTATGCGGCGTGGGGAGACCCAGTACTTC. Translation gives CASSMRRGETQYF. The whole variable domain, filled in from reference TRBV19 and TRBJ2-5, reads DGGITQSPKYLFRKEGQNVTLSCEQNLNHDAMYWYRQDPGQGLRLIYYSQIVNDFQKGDIAEGYSVSREKKESFPLTVTSAQKNPTAFYLCASSMRRGETQYFGPGTRLLVL.

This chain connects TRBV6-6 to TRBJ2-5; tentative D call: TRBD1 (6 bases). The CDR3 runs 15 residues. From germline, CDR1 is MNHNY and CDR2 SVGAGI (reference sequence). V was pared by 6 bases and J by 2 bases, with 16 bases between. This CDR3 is CASRTGAPKQETQYF. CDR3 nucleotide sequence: TGTGCCAGCAGGACAGGAGCACCAAAACAAGAGACCCAGTACTTC.

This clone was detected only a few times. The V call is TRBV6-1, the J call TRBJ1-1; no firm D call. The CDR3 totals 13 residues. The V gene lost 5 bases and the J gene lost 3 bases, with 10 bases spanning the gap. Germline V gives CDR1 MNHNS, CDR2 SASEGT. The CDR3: CASSSFQDTEAFF. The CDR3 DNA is TGTGCCAGCAGTTCCTTTCAGGACACTGAAGCTTTCTTT.

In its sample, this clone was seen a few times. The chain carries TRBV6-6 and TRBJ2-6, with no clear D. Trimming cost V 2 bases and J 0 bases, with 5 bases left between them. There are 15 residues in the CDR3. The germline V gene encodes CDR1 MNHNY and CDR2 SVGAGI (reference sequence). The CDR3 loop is CASSYQDSGANVLTF. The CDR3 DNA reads TGTGCCAGCAGTTACCAGGACTCTGGGGCCAACGTCCTGACTTTC.

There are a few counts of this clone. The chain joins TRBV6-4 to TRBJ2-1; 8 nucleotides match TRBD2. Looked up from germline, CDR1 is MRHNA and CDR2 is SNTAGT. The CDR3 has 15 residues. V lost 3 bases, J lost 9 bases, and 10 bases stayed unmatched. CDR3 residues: CASSESGGDPGEQFF. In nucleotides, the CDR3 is TGTGCCAGCAGTGAAAGCGGGGGAGATCCTGGTGAGCAGTTCTTC.

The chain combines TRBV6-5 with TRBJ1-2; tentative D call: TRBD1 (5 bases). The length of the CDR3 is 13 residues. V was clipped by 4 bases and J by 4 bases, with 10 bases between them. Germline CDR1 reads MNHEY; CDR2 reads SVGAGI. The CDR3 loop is CASSFDSSYGYTF. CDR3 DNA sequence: TGTGCCAGCAGTTTTGACAGCAGCTATGGCTACACCTTC.

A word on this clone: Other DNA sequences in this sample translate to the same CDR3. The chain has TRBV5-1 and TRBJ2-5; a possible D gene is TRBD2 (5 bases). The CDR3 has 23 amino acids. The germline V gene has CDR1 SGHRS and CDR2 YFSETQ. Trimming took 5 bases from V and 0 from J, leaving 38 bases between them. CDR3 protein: CASSFGPSPDLERTHADQETQYF. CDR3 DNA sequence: TGCGCCAGCAGTTTTGGACCAAGCCCGGACTTGGAGCGGACTCATGCGGACCAAGAGACCCAGTACTTC.

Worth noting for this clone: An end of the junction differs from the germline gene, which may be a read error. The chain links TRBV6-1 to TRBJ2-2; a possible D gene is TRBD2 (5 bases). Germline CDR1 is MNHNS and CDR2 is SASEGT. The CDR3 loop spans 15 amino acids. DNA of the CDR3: TGTGCCAGCGGTGAGGGCTCCGAGAACACCGGGGAGCTGTTTTTT. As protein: CASGEGSENTGELFF.

Written as DNA, the CDR3 is TGCAGCGTCACAGGGATCTCTGGGGCCAACGTCCTGACTTTC. Translated: CSVTGISGANVLTF. The rearrangement joins TRBV29-1 to TRBJ2-6, with D possibly matching TRBD1 (6 bases). V gave up 6 bases and J gave up 0 bases, with 9 bases separating them. The length of the CDR3 is 14 residues. From germline, CDR1 is SQVTM and CDR2 ANQGSEA.

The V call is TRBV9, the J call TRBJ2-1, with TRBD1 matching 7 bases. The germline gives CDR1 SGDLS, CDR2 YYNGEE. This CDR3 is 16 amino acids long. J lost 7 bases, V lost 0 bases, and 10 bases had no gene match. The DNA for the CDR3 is TGTGCCAGCAGCGTAGCTGCTCTAGTACAGGGGAATGAGCAGTTCTTC. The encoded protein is CASSVAALVQGNEQFF.

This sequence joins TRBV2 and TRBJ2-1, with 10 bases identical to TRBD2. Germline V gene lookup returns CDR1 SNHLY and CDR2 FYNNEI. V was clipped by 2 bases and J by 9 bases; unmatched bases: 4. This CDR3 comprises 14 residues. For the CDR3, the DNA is TGTGCCAGCAGTGAACTAGCGGGAGAAGGTGAGCAGTTCTTC. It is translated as CASSELAGEGEQFF.

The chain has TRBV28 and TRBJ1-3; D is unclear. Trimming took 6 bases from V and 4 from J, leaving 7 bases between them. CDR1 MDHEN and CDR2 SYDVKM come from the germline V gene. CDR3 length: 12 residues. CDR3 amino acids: CASSPAGNTIYF. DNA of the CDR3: TGTGCCAGCAGCCCCGCGGGAAACACCATATATTTT.

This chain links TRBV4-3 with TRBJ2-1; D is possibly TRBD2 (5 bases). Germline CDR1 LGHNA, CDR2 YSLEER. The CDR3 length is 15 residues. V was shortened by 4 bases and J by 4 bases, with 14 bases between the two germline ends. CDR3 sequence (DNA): TGCGCCAGCAGCCTTAGCGCGACTGGGTACAATGAGCAGTTCTTC. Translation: CASSLSATGYNEQFF.

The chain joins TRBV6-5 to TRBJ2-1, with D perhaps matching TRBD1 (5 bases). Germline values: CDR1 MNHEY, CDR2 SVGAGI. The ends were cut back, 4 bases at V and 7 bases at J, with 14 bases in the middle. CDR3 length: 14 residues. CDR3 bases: TGTGCCAGCAGTTTAAGAGCCAGGGATAATGAGCAGTTCTTC. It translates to CASSLRARDNEQFF.

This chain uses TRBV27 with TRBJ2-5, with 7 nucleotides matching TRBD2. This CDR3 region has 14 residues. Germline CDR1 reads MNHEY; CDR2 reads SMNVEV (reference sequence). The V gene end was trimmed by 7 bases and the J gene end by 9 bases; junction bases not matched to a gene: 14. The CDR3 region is CASTGTIVGSAQYF. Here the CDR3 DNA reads TGTGCCAGCACCGGGACTATCGTTGGATCGGCCCAGTACTTC.

This chain's CDR3 is CASSNGTGFIGELFF. DNA for the CDR3: TGTGCCAGCAGCAACGGGACAGGGTTCATCGGGGAGCTGTTTTTT. This chain links TRBV9 with TRBJ2-2; TRBD1 aligns across 9 bases. This CDR3 contains 15 residues. Germline-derived CDR1 and CDR2 are SGDLS and YYNGEE. V shed 4 bases, J shed 7 bases, and the junction held 8 bases outside the gene matches.

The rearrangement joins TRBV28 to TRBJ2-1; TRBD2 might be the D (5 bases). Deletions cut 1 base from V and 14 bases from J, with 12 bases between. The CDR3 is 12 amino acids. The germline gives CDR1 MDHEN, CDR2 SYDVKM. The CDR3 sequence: CASSLSSRGEFF. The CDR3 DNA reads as TGTGCCAGCAGTTTATCCTCCCGGGGAGAGTTCTTC.

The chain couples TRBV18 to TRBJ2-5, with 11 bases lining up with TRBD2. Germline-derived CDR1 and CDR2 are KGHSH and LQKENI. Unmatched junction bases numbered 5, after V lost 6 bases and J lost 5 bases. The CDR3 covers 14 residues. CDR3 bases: TGTGCCAGCTCCCTCGCTAGCGGGAGGGAGACCCAGTACTTC. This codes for CASSLASGRETQYF.

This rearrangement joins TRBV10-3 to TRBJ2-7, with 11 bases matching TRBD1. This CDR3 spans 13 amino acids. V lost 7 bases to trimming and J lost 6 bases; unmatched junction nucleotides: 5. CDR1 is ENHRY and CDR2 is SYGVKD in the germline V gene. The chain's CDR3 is CAITGQGAGEQYF. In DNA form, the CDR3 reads TGTGCCATCACTGGACAGGGGGCGGGCGAGCAGTACTTC.

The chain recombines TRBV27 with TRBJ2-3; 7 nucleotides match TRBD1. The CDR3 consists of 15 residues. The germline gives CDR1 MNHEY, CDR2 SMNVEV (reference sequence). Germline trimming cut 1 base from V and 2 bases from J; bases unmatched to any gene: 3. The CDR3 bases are TGTGCCAGCAGTTTATTTCAGGGGGTCACAGATACGCAGTATTTT. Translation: CASSLFQGVTDTQYF.

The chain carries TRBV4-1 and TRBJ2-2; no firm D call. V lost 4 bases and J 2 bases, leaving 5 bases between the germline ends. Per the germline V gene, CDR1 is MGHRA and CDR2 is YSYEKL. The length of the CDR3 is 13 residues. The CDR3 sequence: CASSLPNTGELFF. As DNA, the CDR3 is TGCGCCAGCAGCCTCCCTAACACCGGGGAGCTGTTTTTT.